These 28 T cell receptor beta chains were all obtained from the same sample, sequenced in a study of blood T cell repertoires in COVID-19 (dated by TCRdb to the early 2020s). Libraries were built with the immunoSEQ multiplex PCR assay. Drawn from immuneACCESS, this table holds only the in-frame rearrangements with V and J called that TCRdb kept. Clones are partly lost; checked studies trace under half to an unresolved V gene and leave the rest unexplained. The sample table contains 200,000 to 300,000 clones; only one count was recorded for around 80% of them. The top ten constitute under 5% of the sample. The sequencing sample was made of peripheral blood. These receptors originate from a man aged 60 to 75 with acute or convalescent COVID-19.

The chain carries TRBV29-1 and TRBJ2-7; D may be TRBD1 (6 bases). Trimming took off 4 bases at V and 0 bases at J, with 13 bases between the two ends. The germline CDR1 and CDR2 sequences are SQVTM and ANQGSEA. The CDR3 consists of 14 residues. CDR3: CSVVGTGTSYEQYF. The CDR3 nucleotides read TGCAGCGTTGTCGGTACAGGGACCTCCTACGAGCAGTACTTC.

This rearrangement joins TRBV29-1 to TRBJ2-3; perhaps TRBD1 as D (6 bases). The length of the CDR3 is 13 residues. Germline V gene data show CDR1 as SQVTM and CDR2 as ANQGSEA. V lost 4 bases to trimming and J lost 3 bases, with 11 bases between them. CDR3 in DNA: TGCAGCGTTGGGCAGGGGAAGACAGATACGCAGTATTTT. Amino acid sequence: CSVGQGKTDTQYF.

The gene calls are TRBV11-3 and TRBJ2-7, with D possibly being TRBD2 (6 bases). The CDR3 extends over 12 amino acids. Germline V gives CDR1 SGHNT, CDR2 YENEEA. V was cut by 1 base and J by 5 bases, with 6 bases left in between. The CDR3 is CASSLAGDEQYF. The CDR3 nucleotides are TGTGCCAGCAGCTTAGCGGGGGACGAGCAGTACTTC.

The chain has TRBV5-1 and TRBJ2-7; 11 bases map to TRBD2. With V trimmed by 1 base and J by 5 bases, 5 bases remained unmatched. Germline V gene data show CDR1 as SGHRS and CDR2 as YFSETQ. The CDR3 is 15 amino acids. CDR3 in amino acids: CASSLLAGGLNEQYF. CDR3 in DNA: TGCGCCAGCAGCTTGCTAGCGGGGGGCCTTAACGAGCAGTACTTC.

This chain connects TRBV5-4 to TRBJ2-7; 10 bases are a match to TRBD1. This CDR3 comprises 15 residues. Looked up from germline, CDR1 is SGHNT and CDR2 is YYREEE (reference sequence). V was clipped by 2 bases and J by 7 bases; unmatched bases: 9. CDR3: CASSFGGQGPLEQYF. The CDR3 DNA reads as TGTGCCAGCAGCTTTGGGGGACAGGGGCCCCTAGAGCAGTACTTC.

This clone turned up a few times. The genes are TRBV10-3 and TRBJ2-1; 9 nucleotides align to TRBD1. Germline trimming cut 6 bases from V and 6 bases from J; bases unmatched to any gene: 3. Germline V lookup: CDR1 ENHRY, CDR2 SYGVKD. This CDR3 has 13 residues. The CDR3: CAISPTGGNEQFF. The CDR3 region has the DNA TGTGCCATCAGCCCGACAGGGGGCAATGAGCAGTTCTTC.

The rearrangement uses TRBV28 and TRBJ2-1, with D possibly matching TRBD2 (5 bases). The germline CDR1 and CDR2 sequences are MDHEN and SYDVKM. This CDR3 region has 15 residues. Trimming took off 4 bases at V and 3 bases at J, with 13 bases between the two ends. CDR3 sequence: CASSSLRVGYNEQFF. The CDR3 DNA is TGTGCCAGCAGTTCACTGCGGGTGGGCTACAATGAGCAGTTCTTC. Based on the CDR3 plus reference TRBV28 and TRBJ2-1, the full variable domain is DVKVTQSSRYLVKRTGEKVFLECVQDMDHENMFWYRQDPGLGLRLIYFSYDVKMKEKGDIPEGYSVSREKKERFSLILESASTNQTSMYLCASSSLRVGYNEQFFGPGTRLTVL.

This clone was found a few times. This chain uses TRBV19 with TRBJ2-5, with D possibly TRBD1 on 6 matching bases. Germline CDR1 reads LNHDA; CDR2 reads SQIVND (reference sequence). V was trimmed by 3 bases and J by 4 bases, leaving 9 bases between them. The CDR3 spans 13 residues. The chain's CDR3 is CASSMGALETQYF. In nucleotides, the CDR3 is TGTGCCAGTAGTATGGGGGCTTTAGAGACCCAGTACTTC.

On this clone itself: An end of the junction does not agree with germline; a read error may underlie this. The J gene is TRBJ2-3, the V gene TRBV30, with 9 bases lining up with TRBD1. Germline assignment: CDR1 GTSNPN and CDR2 SVGIG (reference sequence). The CDR3 has 12 residues. This chain's CDR3 is CALITGGSTPHF. The CDR3 nucleotides read TGTGCCTTAATTACAGGGGGCAGTACGCCTCATTTT. The complete variable domain, with remaining parts taken from reference TRBV30 and TRBJ2-3, reads SQTIHQWPATLVQPVGSPLSLECTVEGTSNPNLYWYRQAAGRGLQLLFYSVGIGQISSEVPQNLSASRPQDRQFILSSKKLLLSDSGFYLCALITGGSTPHFGPGTRLTVL.

This clone was seen once. The CDR3 region has the DNA TGTGCCAGCAGTGTTGAGGAAGGCTACGAGCAGTACTTC. This codes for CASSVEEGYEQYF. The chain has TRBV6-4 and TRBJ2-7, with unresolved D. CDR1 is MRHNA, CDR2 SNTAGT, per germline. This CDR3 region has 13 residues. V lost 4 bases to trimming and J lost 3 bases, with 10 bases between them.

This clone was recorded a few times. V gene TRBV28 combines with J gene TRBJ2-4, with D unresolved. Germline assignment: CDR1 MDHEN and CDR2 SYDVKM. Trimming pared 3 bases from V and 0 bases from J, leaving 9 bases between. The CDR3 has 15 amino acids. The CDR3 sequence: CASSLFSVAKNIQYF. The CDR3 coding sequence is TGTGCCAGCAGTTTGTTCTCCGTAGCCAAAAACATTCAGTACTTC.

This rearrangement joins TRBV27 to TRBJ1-1; TRBD1 is a possible D gene (5 bases). Germline loops: CDR1 MNHEY, CDR2 SMNVEV (reference sequence). The CDR3 sequence is 18 residues long. V gave up 5 bases and J gave up 4 bases, with 26 bases separating them. The CDR3 here is CASSPQIGSFSDSTEAFF. The DNA of the CDR3 is TGTGCCAGCAGTCCCCAAATCGGGTCCTTCTCCGACAGCACTGAAGCTTTCTTT.

V and J are TRBV6-5 and TRBJ2-1, with 7 bases aligning to TRBD1. The CDR3 spans 13 residues. Trimming at V came to 7 bases and at J to 7 bases, leaving 7 bases not matched to a gene. In germline, CDR1 is MNHEY, CDR2 SVGAGI. The CDR3 coding sequence is TGTGCCAGCACTCCCGGGACAGAGAATGAGCAGTTCTTC. It codes for CASTPGTENEQFF.

The chain recombines TRBV5-1 with TRBJ1-1, with 8 bases aligning to TRBD1. Trimming at V came to 4 bases and at J to 3 bases, leaving 2 bases not matched to a gene. CDR3 length: 13 residues. CDR1 is SGHRS and CDR2 is YFSETQ in the germline V gene. Here the CDR3 reads CASSIQGDTEAFF. The DNA for the CDR3 is TGCGCCAGCAGCATACAGGGGGACACTGAAGCTTTCTTT.

On this clone itself: Additional DNA sequences in this sample encode the identical CDR3. Written as DNA, the CDR3 is TGTGCCAGCAGAGACAGCCAAGAGACCCAGTACTTC. Translating gives CASRDSQETQYF. The V and J genes are TRBV2 and TRBJ2-5; D is possibly TRBD1 (5 bases). The CDR3 has 12 residues. Trimming removed 6 bases from V and 1 base from J, with 6 bases in between. Germline V CDR1 and CDR2: SNHLY, FYNNEI.

The chain carries TRBV7-2 and TRBJ1-1; TRBD1 matches at 8 bases. Trimming took 3 bases from V and 1 from J; bases not matched to a gene: 4. Germline CDR1 SGHTA, CDR2 FQGNSA. The CDR3 totals 15 residues. The CDR3 coding sequence is TGTGCCAGCAGCTTCGCCGGACAGGGGAACACTGAAGCTTTCTTT. This translates into CASSFAGQGNTEAFF. The complete variable domain, with remaining parts taken from reference TRBV7-2 and TRBJ1-1, reads GAGVSQSPSNKVTEKGKDVELRCDPISGHTALYWYRQSLGQGLEFLIYFQGNSAPDKSGLPSDRFSAERTGGSVSTLTIQRTQQEDSAVYLCASSFAGQGNTEAFFGQGTRLTVV.

V is TRBV18 and J is TRBJ1-2; 7 nucleotides align to TRBD1. Per the germline V gene, CDR1 is KGHSH and CDR2 is LQKENI. This CDR3 contains 15 residues. V dropped 6 bases and J dropped 0; count of bases not matched to a gene: 7. The CDR3 region has the DNA TGTGCCAGCTCGCTCGGGACAGATTCTAACTATGGCTACACCTTC. Residues: CASSLGTDSNYGYTF.

This chain uses TRBV7-2 with TRBJ2-7, with D possibly matching TRBD1 (6 bases). Trimming removed 5 bases at V and 12 bases at J, with 20 bases between. The CDR3 covers 13 residues. Germline V CDR1 and CDR2: SGHTA, FQGNSA. The DNA for the CDR3 is TGTGCCAGCAGCCCCCCAACAGGGCTACACGCGTACTTC. It encodes CASSPPTGLHAYF.

The gene calls are TRBV2 and TRBJ1-1; the D gene is possibly TRBD1 (6 bases). Between the trimmed V and J ends, which lost 8 bases and 1 base, there was a span of 11 bases. This CDR3 is built from 13 residues. Germline assignment: CDR1 SNHLY and CDR2 FYNNEI. In DNA, the CDR3 is TGTGCCAGCCGCCAACAGGGGAACACTGAAGCTTTCTTT. This translates into CASRQQGNTEAFF.

The V gene is TRBV6-5, the J gene TRBJ1-1; D remains unclear. The ends were cut back, 5 bases at V and 6 bases at J, with 13 bases in the middle. The CDR3 length is 13 residues. The germline gives CDR1 MNHEY, CDR2 SVGAGI. The CDR3 loop reads CASSLRSGAEAFF. The CDR3 DNA sequence: TGTGCCAGCAGTCTTCGATCGGGAGCTGAAGCTTTCTTT.

The J gene is TRBJ2-1, the V gene TRBV4-2; the match to TRBD2 covers 7 bases. CDR1 is LGHNA, CDR2 YNFKEQ, per germline. V dropped 0 bases and J dropped 4; count of bases not matched to a gene: 6. The CDR3 length is 16 residues. The CDR3 coding sequence is TGTGCCAGCAGCCAAGAGGTGGGGGGGATTTACAATGAGCAGTTCTTC. Protein sequence: CASSQEVGGIYNEQFF.

The rearrangement links TRBV5-1 to TRBJ2-1, with 11 bases aligning to TRBD2. Germline V gene lookup returns CDR1 SGHRS and CDR2 YFSETQ. V trimming: 0 bases; J trimming: 6 bases; junction bases outside the gene matches: 2. The length of the CDR3 is 15 residues. This chain's CDR3 is CASSLDLAGGNEQFF. The DNA for the CDR3 is TGCGCCAGCAGCTTGGATCTAGCGGGAGGCAATGAGCAGTTCTTC.

The gene calls are TRBV5-1 and TRBJ2-7, with 8 positions matching TRBD1. The CDR3 contains 14 residues. In germline, CDR1 is SGHRS, CDR2 YFSETQ. The V segment lost 3 bases and the J segment 1 base; nucleotides outside the gene matches: 3. CDR3 sequence (DNA): TGCGCCAGCAGCTACCGGGACAGGTCCTACGAGCAGTACTTC. Protein: CASSYRDRSYEQYF.

The chain recombines TRBV2 with TRBJ2-7; 7 bases align to TRBD1. CDR1 and CDR2 (germline): SNHLY, FYNNEI. V lost 2 bases, J lost 6 bases, and 7 bases stayed unmatched. This CDR3 comprises 14 residues. The CDR3 bases are TGTGCCAGCAGTGAAAAGACAGGGCATGCCGAGCAGTACTTC. It translates to CASSEKTGHAEQYF.

This clone showed up just a few times. This sequence joins TRBV7-6 and TRBJ2-5, with 8 bases fitting TRBD2. Losses at the gene ends were 6 bases for V and 2 bases for J; bases not matched to a gene: 8. CDR1 is SGHVS, CDR2 FNYEAQ, per germline. The CDR3 contains 15 residues. CDR3 sequence: CASSSQGTRQETQYF. CDR3 DNA: TGTGCCAGCAGTTCTCAAGGGACTAGACAAGAGACCCAGTACTTC.

The chain has TRBV27 and TRBJ2-7, with 8 bases matching TRBD2. After removal of 5 bases from V and 3 bases from J, the junction contained 3 bases not matched to a gene. The germline V gene encodes CDR1 MNHEY and CDR2 SMNVEV (reference sequence). CDR3 length equals 13 residues. The CDR3 loop reads CASSPRGGYEQYF. CDR3 sequence (DNA): TGTGCCAGCAGTCCCCGGGGGGGCTACGAGCAGTACTTC.

J is TRBJ2-3 and V is TRBV7-6, with 10 bases aligning to TRBD2. Germline trimming cut 5 bases from V and 3 bases from J; bases unmatched to any gene: 11. CDR3 length equals 17 residues. The germline gives CDR1 SGHVS, CDR2 FNYEAQ. CDR3 nucleotides: TGTGCCAGCAGCCCCCGACCTATAGCGGGGGGAACAGATACGCAGTATTTT. It encodes CASSPRPIAGGTDTQYF.

The chain employs TRBV11-1 and TRBJ2-1; 7 nucleotides line up with TRBD2. V was pared by 4 bases and J by 2 bases, with 5 bases of the junction left unmatched. This CDR3 region has 15 residues. Germline V gene sequence: CDR1 SGHAT, CDR2 FQDESV (reference sequence). The CDR3: CASSWGRVTYNEQFF. The CDR3 DNA reads as TGTGCCAGCAGCTGGGGGAGGGTAACCTACAATGAGCAGTTCTTC.